Sequencing of this T cell receptor (beta chain) was carried out in a study of regulatory T cells in long-lasting Graves disease (dated by TCRdb to the early 2020s). Regarding the complete study: Patients with newly diagnosed Graves' disease had been on antithyroid drugs for under 3 months. The study was registered as a clinical trial and conducted in China. Patients with persistent Graves' disease were compared with patients with newly diagnosed Graves' disease using TCR sequencing and RNA sequencing of peripheral blood. TCR sequencing covered some 13 persistent and approximately 20 newly diagnosed Graves' disease patients, approximately 33 samples in total. Study-wide findings and limitations: Preferential use of TRBV28, TRBJ1-2 and TRBJ2-5 was observed in persistent disease, whereas TRBV20-1 and TRBJ2-1 were favored in newly diagnosed disease. More public clonotypes were shared among persistent patients (2,741) than among newly diagnosed patients (under 1,000). Only the TCR beta chain was sequenced and analyzed. Lower TCR Shannon entropy and fewer highly expanded clones were observed in persistent Graves' disease patients than in newly diagnosed patients, which suggested clonal expansion. Peripheral blood alone was examined, since thyroid tissue, which constituted the primary lesion, could not be accessed. The authors noted that the small sample size was a limitation that may lower accuracy.

The CDR3 runs 14 residues from the cysteine to the phenylalanine. Only the CDR3 part of the read is kept: 42 bases, read in frame from the first base. Sequences DFQATT (CDR1) and SNEGSKA (CDR2) are obtained from the germline V gene (reference sequence). V trim: 6 bases; J trim: 7 bases; unmatched bases: 11. This sample's time point label indicates: newly diagnosed GD, antithyroid drugs for less than 3 months. RNA was extracted from PBMCs in TRIzol for both TCR sequencing and RNA sequencing. The diagnosis of Graves' disease was made according to American Thyroid Association guidelines. Patients for the study were recruited at an endocrinology department in Xi'an, China. Each patient gave 7.5 to 10 milliliters of peripheral blood, collected in an EDTA anticoagulant tube. PBMCs were isolated by Ficoll Paque Plus density gradient separation without further T cell sorting. An Agilent 2100 Bioanalyzer and agarose gel were used to check RNA quality, while a NanoDrop 2000 measured RNA concentration.

Libraries were made using multiplex PCR. Instrument on record: Illumina HiSeq 4000. TCR beta libraries were built with iRepertoire HTBI primers and Arm-PCR amplification of CDR3 regions. Before sequencing, the PCR products underwent gel purification. The original methods were these. Across samples, around 58 TRBV and 13 to 15 TRBJ segments were identified and used for gene usage analysis of CDR3 amino acid clonotypes. COPE and FqMerger were used to merge the filtered high-quality paired reads into contigs. Contigs were aligned with BLAST to IMGT TRBV, TRBD and TRBJ reference genes, and CDR3 was defined per IMGT. Clonotypes above 0.1% frequency were classified as highly expanded clones. Shannon entropy was used to measure repertoire diversity, and the Gini coefficient was used to measure V-J evenness. A clonotype found in more than one individual was treated as public. In TCRdb, the public reads were trimmed at Q25 with fastp and aligned with MiXCR, with productive beta chains retained. One record per CDR3 amino acid sequence lists the most common genes and DNA. TCRdb, not the original authors, processed these V and J calls. The table for this sample lists approximately 560,000 distinct CDR3 sequences; more than 15% of them were counted only once. Around 12% of the sample comes from the top ten.

This clonotype was counted between two and nine times. Its antigen has not been determined. Per-base qualities were not stored, and no clone one base away is much larger. This same sample was also taken into another study, of T cells in Graves' hyperthyroidism and ophthalmopathy. That second publication adds: A patient counted as having stable Graves' hyperthyroidism if no progression to ophthalmopathy occurred over 18 months of follow-up. Hyperthyroidism patients were newly diagnosed, with disease duration under 2 months, and aged 18 to 65 years. Exclusion was applied to patients with uncontrolled infections, other autoimmune diseases, pregnancy or lactation. Diagnoses relied on clinical symptoms, serum thyroxine and TRAb, thyroid ultrasound and orbital computed tomography. The first round of RT-PCR for the TCR CDR3 was performed with the HTBI primer set and the Qiagen OneStep RT-PCR kit. Most expanded thyroid clonotypes (frequency above 0.001) were also detected in blood, a finding suggesting that blood repertoires may reflect thyroid immune responses. A model built on a 13 V-J signature distinguished ophthalmopathy from stable hyperthyroidism, reaching about 88% sensitivity and 81.08% specificity in cross-validation and 80%/75% in testing. In validation, progression to ophthalmopathy was predicted by the model with 65% to 71% sensitivity and under 85% specificity, a median of about 6.4 months before onset. To identify TCR V-J signatures that set the groups apart, the researchers used a discovery cohort of about a hundred patients, made up of roughly 45 with Graves' ophthalmopathy and some 56 with stable Graves' hyperthyroidism. Prospective prediction of ophthalmopathy was tested in an independent validation cohort of 18 to 20 hyperthyroidism patients and 15 to 17 patients who later progressed to ophthalmopathy. The roughly 94 discovery patients were randomly split 7:3 into training and test sets. In about 6 Graves' hyperthyroidism patients, the study also compared T-cell repertoires from thyroid tissue with T-cell repertoires from blood. After blood sampling, hyperthyroidism patients were treated with methimazole at a starting dose of 30 mg daily, and ophthalmopathy patients were treated with high-dose intravenous methylprednisolone. Libraries were constructed in a second round of multiplex PCR, after which size selection and purification were carried out. The libraries were sequenced on an Illumina HiSeq2000 using paired-end 100 bp reads. SOAPnuke was used to process the raw data, with reads discarded if the reads contained adapters or uncalled bases, had a mean Phred below 15, or lacked an exact constant-primer or identifier match. COPE v1.2.5 was used to merge high-quality paired reads, and clonotypes were defined as unique nucleotide sequences. MiTCR v1.1 was used to align the clonotypes against IMGT TRBV, TRBD and TRBJ reference segments. The analysis included only V-J combinations with a frequency above 0.0001, which together covered roughly 99% of the repertoires. A TCS score was defined as the ratio between F50 (clonal expansion) and ExV (chaos), using BLOSUM62-based TCRdist between CDR3 peptides within each V-J. Welch's t-statistics and random forest reduced roughly 540 V-J features to around 14, which were used in a naive Bayes classifier (R e1071). Sample size was not statistically predetermined, and investigators were not blinded to group allocation. The paper describes TCR Vbeta CDR3 sequencing of more than 120 peripheral blood samples, made up of 43 ophthalmopathy patients, roughly 75 hyperthyroidism patients and about 17 progressor patients.

This clonotype was obtained from a man between 18 and 35 years old with Graves disease. Donor details come from another sample of the same person, matched by shared clones. The V and J genes are TRBV20-1 and TRBJ2-4; TRBD2 fits 8 bases in the junction. The sample was peripheral blood mononuclear cells (PBMCs), taken at new diagnosis, from a patient treated with antithyroid drugs. This receptor has the CDR3 CSATAGVGGNIQYF. The sequenced DNA is TGCAGTGCAACAGCGGGAGTCGGTGGGAACATTCAGTACTTC.